Included here is one T cell receptor beta chain sequence, with context. This entry is derived from a study of blood T cell repertoires in COVID-19. Study at large: Samples came from the United States, Italy and Spain, spanning acute and convalescent COVID-19.

Libraries were prepared by immunoSEQ multiplex PCR; TCRdb keeps only in-frame clonotypes and omits some of them. This sample has about 46,000 clones, with approximately 87% found just once. CDR3 length: 12 residues. V shed 1 base and J shed 3 bases, with 4 bases lying between them. Sequenced sample: peripheral blood. This chain connects TRBV12-3 or TRBV12-4 to TRBJ2-7; D call uncertain. The sequence was obtained from a human donor in a cohort sampled during active COVID-19. Here the CDR3 DNA reads TGTGCCAGCAGTTTAGTCCGCTACGAGCAGTACTTC. Protein product: CASSLVRYEQYF.